This record looks at one T cell receptor (beta chain) sequence and its context. Antigen specificity is unknown. The data derive from a study of T cells in localized non-small cell lung cancer. Study results and limitations: Adjacent uninvolved lung had the highest clonality, suggesting focused antigen responses. Detection in adjacent lung was observed for a median 57 of the top 100 tumor clones.

Repertoires were generated with immunoSEQ multiplex PCR, while TCRdb's copy carries only in-frame clones and drops some. The sample records around 78,000 clones, more than 75% being singletons. Germline V lookup: CDR1 LNHNV, CDR2 YYDKDF (reference sequence). This CDR3 is 15 amino acids long. Trimming shortened V by 4 bases and J by 1 base, and 11 bases separated the two germline ends. This receptor was obtained from a woman aged 35 to 69 with stage I squamous cell lung carcinoma. Specimen: peripheral blood, collected before any cancer treatment. The rearrangement links TRBV15 to TRBJ1-3; D gene unclear. The chain's CDR3 is CATSMMRLSGNTIYF. CDR3 nucleotide sequence: TGTGCCACCAGCATGATGAGACTATCTGGAAACACCATATATTTT.